Sequencing of this TCR beta chain was carried out in a study of blood T cell repertoires in COVID-19. Germline V gives CDR1 SGHTA, CDR2 FQGNSA. With 5 bases clipped from V and 7 bases from J, the junction kept 10 bases outside the gene matches. The CDR3 runs to 15 residues. Per the original methods: Amplification of reference gene primers was used by the study to estimate nucleated cell counts. Profiled with immunoSEQ multiplex PCR; TCRdb holds only in-frame clones, not every one. V and J calls and clone size are those listed in that table; D and trimming were worked out from the DNA. The sample consists of roughly 350,000 clones, over 70% of them appearing once.

What was sequenced was peripheral blood. This clonotype was obtained from a woman between 45 and 65 years old with COVID-19, enrolled during active disease. This chain joins TRBV7-2 and TRBJ2-7, with TRBD2 matching 11 bases. CDR3 DNA: TGTGCCAGCAGCCCCGCCCGCCTAGCGGGAGGAGAGCAGTACTTC. Its translation is CASSPARLAGGEQYF.